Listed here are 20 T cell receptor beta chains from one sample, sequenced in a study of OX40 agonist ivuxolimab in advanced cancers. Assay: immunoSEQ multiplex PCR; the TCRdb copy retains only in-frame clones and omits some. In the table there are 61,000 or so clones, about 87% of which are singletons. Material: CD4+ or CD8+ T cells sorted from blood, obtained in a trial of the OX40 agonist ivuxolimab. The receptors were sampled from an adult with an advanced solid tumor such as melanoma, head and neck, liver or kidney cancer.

DNA for the CDR3: TGTGCCAGCAGCCAAGTGGGGAACACCGGGGAGCTGTTTTTT. Its translation is CASSQVGNTGELFF. This rearrangement joins TRBV4-2 to TRBJ2-2, with D unclear. The V and J ends lost 1 base and 1 base respectively, with 4 bases between them. CDR3 size: 14 residues. From germline, CDR1 is LGHNA and CDR2 YNFKEQ.

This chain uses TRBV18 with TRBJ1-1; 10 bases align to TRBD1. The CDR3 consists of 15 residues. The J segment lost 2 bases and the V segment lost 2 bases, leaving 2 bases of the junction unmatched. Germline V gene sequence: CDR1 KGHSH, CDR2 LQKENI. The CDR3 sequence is CASSPTTGGNTEAFF. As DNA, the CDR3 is TGTGCCAGCTCACCAACGACAGGGGGCAACACTGAAGCTTTCTTT.

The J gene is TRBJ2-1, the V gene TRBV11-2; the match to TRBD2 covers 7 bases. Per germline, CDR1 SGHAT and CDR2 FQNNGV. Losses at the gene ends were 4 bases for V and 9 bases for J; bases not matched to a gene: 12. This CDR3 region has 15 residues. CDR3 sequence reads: CASSWSGTIGREQFF. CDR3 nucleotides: TGTGCCAGCAGCTGGTCGGGGACTATAGGCCGTGAGCAGTTCTTC.

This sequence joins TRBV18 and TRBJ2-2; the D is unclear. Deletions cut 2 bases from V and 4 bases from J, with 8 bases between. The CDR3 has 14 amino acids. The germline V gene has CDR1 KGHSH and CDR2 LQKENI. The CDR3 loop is CASSPDSGTGELFF. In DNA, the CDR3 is TGTGCCAGCTCACCAGACTCGGGCACCGGGGAGCTGTTTTTT.

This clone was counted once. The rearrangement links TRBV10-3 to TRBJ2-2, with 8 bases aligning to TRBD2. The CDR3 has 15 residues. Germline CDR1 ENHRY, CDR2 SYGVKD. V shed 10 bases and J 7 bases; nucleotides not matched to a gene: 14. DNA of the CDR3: TGTGCCACCTCCCCCAGCGGGAGTGGTGGCGGGGAGCTGTTTTTT. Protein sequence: CATSPSGSGGGELFF.

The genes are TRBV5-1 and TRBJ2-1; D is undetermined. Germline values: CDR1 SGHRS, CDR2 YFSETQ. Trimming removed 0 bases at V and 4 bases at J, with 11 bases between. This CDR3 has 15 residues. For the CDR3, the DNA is TGCGCCAGCAGCTTGGCCGCCCCTGAGTACAATGAGCAGTTCTTC. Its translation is CASSLAAPEYNEQFF.

CDR3 DNA: TGTGCCAGTAAACCGGCCCACTCCTACAATGAGCAGTTCTTC. It specifies CASKPAHSYNEQFF. V and J are TRBV19 and TRBJ2-1, with D uncertain. CDR3 length: 14 amino acids. Germline V gene data show CDR1 as LNHDA and CDR2 as SQIVND (reference sequence). V lost 7 bases and J 0 bases, leaving 10 bases between the germline ends. Drawing the rest from reference TRBV19 and TRBJ2-1, the complete variable domain is DGGITQSPKYLFRKEGQNVTLSCEQNLNHDAMYWYRQDPGQGLRLIYYSQIVNDFQKGDIAEGYSVSREKKESFPLTVTSAQKNPTAFYLCASKPAHSYNEQFFGPGTRLTVL.

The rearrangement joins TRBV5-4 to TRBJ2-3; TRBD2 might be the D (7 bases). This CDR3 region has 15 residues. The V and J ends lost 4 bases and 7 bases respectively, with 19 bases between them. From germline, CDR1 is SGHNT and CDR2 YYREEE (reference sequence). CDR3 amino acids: CASSGGARHAYTQYF. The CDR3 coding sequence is TGTGCCAGCAGCGGGGGGGCTCGCCACGCTTATACGCAGTATTTT.

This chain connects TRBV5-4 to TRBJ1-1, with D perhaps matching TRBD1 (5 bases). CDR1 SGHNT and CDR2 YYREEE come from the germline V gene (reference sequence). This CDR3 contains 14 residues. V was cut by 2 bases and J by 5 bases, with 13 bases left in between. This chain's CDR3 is CASSFRSGGTEAFF. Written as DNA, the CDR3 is TGTGCCAGCAGCTTTAGGTCCGGGGGGACTGAAGCTTTCTTT.

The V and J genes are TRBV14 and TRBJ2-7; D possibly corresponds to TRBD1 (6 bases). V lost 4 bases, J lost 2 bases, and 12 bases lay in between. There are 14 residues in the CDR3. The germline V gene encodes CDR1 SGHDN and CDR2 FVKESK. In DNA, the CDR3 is TGTGCCAGCAGCCGGACAGTTCTGACCTACGAGCAGTACTTC. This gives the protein CASSRTVLTYEQYF.

Here the CDR3 reads CASSPRESDNTQYF. The CDR3 region has the DNA TGTGCCAGCAGCCCCCGGGAAAGTGACAATACGCAGTATTTT. The chain couples TRBV5-5 to TRBJ2-3; D is possibly TRBD2 (5 bases). Trimming stripped 4 bases from V and 7 bases from J, with 16 bases between. Germline CDR1 reads SGHKS; CDR2 reads YYEKEE (reference sequence). The CDR3 loop spans 14 amino acids.

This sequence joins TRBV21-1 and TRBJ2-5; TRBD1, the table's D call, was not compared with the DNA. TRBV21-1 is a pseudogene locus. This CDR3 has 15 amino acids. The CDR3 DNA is TGTGCCTACCGACGTAGACAGGGGAGCAATGAGACCCAGTACTTC. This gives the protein CAYRRRQGSNETQYF.

CDR3 loop: CASSLSGPVTQYF. The CDR3, as DNA: TGTGCCAGCAGCTTAAGCGGGCCCGTGACCCAGTACTTC. The rearrangement uses TRBV11-2 and TRBJ2-5; D may be TRBD2 (6 bases). The CDR3 length is 13 residues. V lost 2 bases, J lost 7 bases, and 11 bases lay in between. Germline V gives CDR1 SGHAT, CDR2 FQNNGV.

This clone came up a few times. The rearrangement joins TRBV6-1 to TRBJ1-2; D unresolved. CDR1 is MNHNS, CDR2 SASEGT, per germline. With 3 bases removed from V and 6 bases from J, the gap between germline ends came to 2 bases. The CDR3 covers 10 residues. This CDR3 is CASSDDGYTF. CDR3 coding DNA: TGTGCCAGCAGTGATGATGGCTACACCTTC.

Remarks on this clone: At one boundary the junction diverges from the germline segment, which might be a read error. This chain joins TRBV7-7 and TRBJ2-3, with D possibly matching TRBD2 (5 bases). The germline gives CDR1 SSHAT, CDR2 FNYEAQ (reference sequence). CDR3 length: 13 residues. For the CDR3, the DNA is TGTGCTAGCAGCTTGGGAGTAACAGATACGCAGTATTTT. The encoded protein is CASSLGVTDTQYF.

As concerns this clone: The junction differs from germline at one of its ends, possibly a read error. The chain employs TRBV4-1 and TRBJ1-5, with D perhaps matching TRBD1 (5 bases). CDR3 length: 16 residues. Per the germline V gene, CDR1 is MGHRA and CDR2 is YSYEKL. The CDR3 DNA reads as TGCGCCAGCAGCCAAGTCGGGGGACGGAGGAATCAACCCCAGCATTTT. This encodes CASSQVGGRRNQPQHF.

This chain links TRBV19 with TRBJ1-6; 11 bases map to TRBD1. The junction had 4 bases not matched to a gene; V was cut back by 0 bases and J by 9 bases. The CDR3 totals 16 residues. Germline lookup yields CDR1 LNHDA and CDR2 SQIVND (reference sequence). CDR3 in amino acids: CASSIEGQGAISPLHF. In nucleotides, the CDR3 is TGTGCCAGTAGTATAGAAGGACAGGGGGCCATTTCACCCCTCCACTTT.

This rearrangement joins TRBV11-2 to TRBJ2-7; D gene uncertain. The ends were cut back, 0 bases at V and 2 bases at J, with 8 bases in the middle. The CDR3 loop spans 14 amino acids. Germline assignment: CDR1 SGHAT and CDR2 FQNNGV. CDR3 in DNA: TGTGCCAGCAGCTTAGATCCGGGTCCCTACGAGCAGTACTTC. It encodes CASSLDPGPYEQYF.

The chain's CDR3 is CASSLTPGGFSTDTQYF. CDR3 coding DNA: TGCGCCAGCAGCTTGACACCGGGAGGGTTCAGCACAGATACGCAGTATTTT. The chain joins TRBV5-1 to TRBJ2-3; 8 bases map to TRBD2. Germline CDR1 is SGHRS and CDR2 is YFSETQ. V gave up 1 base and J gave up 0 bases; unmatched junction bases: 7. CDR3 size: 17 residues.

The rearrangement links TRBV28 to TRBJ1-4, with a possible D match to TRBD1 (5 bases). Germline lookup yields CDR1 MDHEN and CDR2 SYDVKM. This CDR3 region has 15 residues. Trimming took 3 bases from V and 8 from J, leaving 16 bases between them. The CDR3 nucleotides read TGTGCCAGCAGTTTCTCTGGGACCCCAGTGGAAAAACTGTTTTTT. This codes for CASSFSGTPVEKLFF.